There are many counts of the clone carrying this TCR beta chain. Its antigen is unidentified. The data are from a study of T-cell reconstitution after alpha-beta-depleted transplantation in children. TCRbeta library construction was performed incorporating unique molecular identifiers. Via MiXCR, TCRdb re-called the PCR reads, giving one row per CDR3 protein. The sample has around 300,000 distinct CDR3 sequences, almost 8% seen once; the top ten hold around 10%. V lost 4 bases to trimming and J lost 9 bases, with 16 bases between them. The germline gives CDR1 KGHDR, CDR2 SFDVKD. This CDR3 spans 14 amino acids. Notes on the study in general: Surviving recipient T cells and thymic progenitors underlay high day-60 TCRbeta diversity in some patients. The origin of alpha-beta T cells about two months after transplant was reportedly several hundred expanded graft clones. One year after transplant, T-cell counts and diversity came mostly from newly produced T cells.

This TCR was sampled from a female patient between 2 and 15 years old who had a stem cell transplant for Fanconi anemia, so the T cells may come from the graft donor. The specimen was peripheral blood, collected 360 days after TCRalphabeta/CD19-depleted stem cell transplant. The chain is built from TRBV24-1 and TRBJ2-3; D perhaps matches TRBD2 (6 bases). The DNA for the CDR3 is TGTGCCACCAGTGAATTCCGCCGGAGGGAAACGCAGTATTTT. Translated, it gives CATSEFRRRETQYF.